Described below is a single TCR beta chain sequence and its context. This sample includes further DNA sequences coding for the same CDR3. This sample was taken from a study of T cell responses to AZD1222 COVID-19 vaccine. V gave up 0 bases and J gave up 6 bases, with 4 bases separating them. This CDR3 has 11 residues. Germline CDR1 SGHRS, CDR2 YFSETQ. The repertoire was sequenced with immunoSEQ multiplex PCR; TCRdb's copy has only in-frame clones and lacks some. The data contain over 75,000 clones, 70% to 90% of them singletons. This receptor was obtained from an adult who received the AZD1222 COVID-19 vaccine. The V and J genes are TRBV5-1 and TRBJ2-7, with D uncertain. This sample comprised peripheral blood, obtained 28 days after the second AZD1222 dose. The CDR3 region is CASSLGGEQYF. CDR3 in DNA: TGCGCCAGCAGCTTGGGAGGCGAGCAGTACTTC.